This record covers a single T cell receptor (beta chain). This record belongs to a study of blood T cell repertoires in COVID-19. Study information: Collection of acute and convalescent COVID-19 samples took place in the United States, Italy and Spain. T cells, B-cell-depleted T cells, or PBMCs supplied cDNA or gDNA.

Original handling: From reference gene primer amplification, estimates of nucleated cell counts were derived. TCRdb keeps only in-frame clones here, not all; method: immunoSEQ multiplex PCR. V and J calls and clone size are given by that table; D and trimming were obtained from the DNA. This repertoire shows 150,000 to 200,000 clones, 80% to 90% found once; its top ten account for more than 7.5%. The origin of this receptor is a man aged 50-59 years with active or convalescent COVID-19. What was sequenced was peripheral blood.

DNA of the CDR3: TGTGCCAGCAGCCCAAGGCGGGGGAGCAACACCGGGGAGCTGTTTTTT. Its translation: CASSPRRGSNTGELFF. The gene calls are TRBV5-4 and TRBJ2-2, with 7 bases identical to TRBD2. Germline V lookup: CDR1 SGHNT, CDR2 YYREEE (reference sequence). Germline trimming cut 4 bases from V and 2 bases from J; bases unmatched to any gene: 8. The CDR3 consists of 16 residues.